This T cell receptor (beta chain) was sequenced for a study of T cells in Graves' hyperthyroidism and ophthalmopathy. CDR1 and CDR2 (germline): SGHDT, YYEEEE. With 0 bases removed from V and 3 bases from J, the gap between germline ends came to 10 bases. The CDR3 is made up of 14 amino acids. This clonotype has ten or more counts. PBMCs were sourced from less than 13 ml fresh peripheral blood. RNA transcripts gave rise to amplified TCR beta CDR3 regions. The HTBI primer set served for first-round RT-PCR of the TCR CDR3. TCRdb re-called the multiplex PCR reads through MiXCR, storing one row per CDR3 protein. The sample records about 400,000 distinct CDR3 sequences, roughly 15% being singletons.

The sequence was obtained from a woman aged 18-29 years with Graves' hyperthyroidism. V is TRBV5-6 and J is TRBJ2-7, with a possible D match to TRBD1 (5 bases). Sequences were obtained from blood. The CDR3 spells CASSLVAGFYEQYF. The CDR3 DNA is TGTGCCAGCAGCTTGGTCGCAGGGTTCTACGAGCAGTACTTC.